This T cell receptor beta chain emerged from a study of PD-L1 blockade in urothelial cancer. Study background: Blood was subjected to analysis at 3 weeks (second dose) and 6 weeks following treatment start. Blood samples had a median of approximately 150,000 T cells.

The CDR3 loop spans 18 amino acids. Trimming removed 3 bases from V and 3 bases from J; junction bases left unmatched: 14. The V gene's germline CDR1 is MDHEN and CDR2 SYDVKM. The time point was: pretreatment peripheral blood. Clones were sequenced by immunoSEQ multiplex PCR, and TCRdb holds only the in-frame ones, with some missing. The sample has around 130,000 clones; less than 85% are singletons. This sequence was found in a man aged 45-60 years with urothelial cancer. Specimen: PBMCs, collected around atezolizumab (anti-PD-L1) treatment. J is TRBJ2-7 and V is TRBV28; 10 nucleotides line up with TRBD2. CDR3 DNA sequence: TGTGCCAGCAGTTTGCGGGGGCCCCAACTAGCGGGATTCTACGAGCAGTACTTC. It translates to CASSLRGPQLAGFYEQYF. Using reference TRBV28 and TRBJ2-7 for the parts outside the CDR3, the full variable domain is DVKVTQSSRYLVKRTGEKVFLECVQDMDHENMFWYRQDPGLGLRLIYFSYDVKMKEKGDIPEGYSVSREKKERFSLILESASTNQTSMYLCASSLRGPQLAGFYEQYFGPGTRLTVT.